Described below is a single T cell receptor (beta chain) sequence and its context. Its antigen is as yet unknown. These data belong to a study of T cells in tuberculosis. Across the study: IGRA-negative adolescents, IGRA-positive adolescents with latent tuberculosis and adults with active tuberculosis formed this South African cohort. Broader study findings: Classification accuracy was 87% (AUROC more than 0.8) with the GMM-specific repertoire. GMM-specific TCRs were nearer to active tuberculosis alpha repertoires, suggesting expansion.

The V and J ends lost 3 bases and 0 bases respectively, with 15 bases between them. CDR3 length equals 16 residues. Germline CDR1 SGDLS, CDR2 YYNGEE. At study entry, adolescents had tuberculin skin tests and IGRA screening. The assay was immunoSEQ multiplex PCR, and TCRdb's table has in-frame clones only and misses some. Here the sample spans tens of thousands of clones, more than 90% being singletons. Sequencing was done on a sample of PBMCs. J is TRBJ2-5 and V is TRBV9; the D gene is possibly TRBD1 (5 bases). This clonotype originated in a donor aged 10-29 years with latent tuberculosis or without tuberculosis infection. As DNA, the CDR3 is TGTGCCAGCAGCGCATACAGGAGCCAGAACCAAGAGACCCAGTACTTC. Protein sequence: CASSAYRSQNQETQYF.